What follows describes a single T cell receptor (beta chain). This sample is drawn from a study of cytomegalovirus exposure and HLA in healthy donors. Amplification used 60 Vbeta primers and 13 Jbeta primers. TCRdb keeps only in-frame clones here, not all; method: immunoSEQ multiplex PCR. The sample contains about 140,000 clones, 80% to 85% of which appear only once. CDR3 size: 14 residues. CDR1 MDHEN and CDR2 SYDVKM come from the germline V gene. The V and J ends lost 3 bases and 8 bases respectively, with 14 bases between them. This clonotype was sampled from a female donor in good health and CMV-seronegative. The sequenced sample was PBMCs. V is TRBV28 and J is TRBJ2-1; no definite D call. In nucleotides, the CDR3 is TGTGCCAGCAGTTTGAGCCTCCCCCAGGATGAGCAGTTCTTC. This gives the protein CASSLSLPQDEQFF.